This T cell receptor (beta chain) was sequenced during a study of OX40 agonist ivuxolimab in advanced cancers. Repertoires were generated with immunoSEQ multiplex PCR, while TCRdb's copy carries only in-frame clones and drops some. The sample consists of 22,000 or so clones, over 60% of them appearing once. On this clone itself: What it binds is unknown.

There are 15 residues in the CDR3. Trimming cost V 2 bases and J 7 bases; bases outside gene matches: 8. CDR1 and CDR2 from the germline V gene are GTSNPN and SVGIG (reference sequence). Study observations and caveats: Within 6 weeks, CD4+ and CD8+ blood T cells expanded clonally at 0.1 to 3.0 mg/kg. With doses of 0.1-3.0 mg/kg, partial responders showed among the lowest clonal expansion.

This clonotype was sampled from an adult with an advanced solid tumor such as melanoma, head and neck, liver or kidney cancer. Material: CD4+ or CD8+ T cells sorted from blood, obtained in a trial of the OX40 agonist ivuxolimab. The J gene is TRBJ1-4, the V gene TRBV30; 9 nucleotides agree with TRBD1. The CDR3 DNA reads as TGTGCCTGGAGTCCTCAGGACAGGGGAGGTGAAAAACTGTTTTTT. Its translation is CAWSPQDRGGEKLFF.